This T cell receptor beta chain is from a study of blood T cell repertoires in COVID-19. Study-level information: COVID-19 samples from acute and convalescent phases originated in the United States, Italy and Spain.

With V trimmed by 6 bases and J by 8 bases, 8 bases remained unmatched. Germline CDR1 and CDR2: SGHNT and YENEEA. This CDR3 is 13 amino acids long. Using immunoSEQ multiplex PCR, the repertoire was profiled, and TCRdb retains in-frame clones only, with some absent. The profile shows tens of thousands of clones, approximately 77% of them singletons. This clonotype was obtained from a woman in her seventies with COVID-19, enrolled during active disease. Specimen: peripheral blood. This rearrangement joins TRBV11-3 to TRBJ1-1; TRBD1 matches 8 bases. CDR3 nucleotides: TGTGCCAGCAGGCCGAGCCCAGGGGGCGAAGCTTTCTTT. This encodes CASRPSPGGEAFF. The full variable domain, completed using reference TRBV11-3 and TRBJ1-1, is EAGVVQSPRYKIIEKKQPVAFWCNPISGHNTLYWYLQNLGQGPELLIRYENEEAVDDSQLPKDRFSAERLKGVDSTLKIQPAELGDSAVYLCASRPSPGGEAFFGQGTRLTVV.